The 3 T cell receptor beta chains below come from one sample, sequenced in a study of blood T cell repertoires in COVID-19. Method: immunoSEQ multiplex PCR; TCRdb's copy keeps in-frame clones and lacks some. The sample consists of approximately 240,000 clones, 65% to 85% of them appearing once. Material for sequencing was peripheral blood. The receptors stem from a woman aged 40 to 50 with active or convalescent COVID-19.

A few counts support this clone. The CDR3 nucleotides are TGTGCCAGTAGTATTTCTTACAGGGTCCAGCGAAACACCATATATTTT. Protein product: CASSISYRVQRNTIYF. V usage is TRBV19 and J usage is TRBJ1-3; possibly TRBD1 for D (6 bases). Germline CDR1 reads LNHDA; CDR2 reads SQIVND (reference sequence). Trimming took 3 bases from V and 5 from J, leaving 17 bases between them. CDR3 length equals 16 residues.

CDR3 nucleotide sequence: TGTGCCAGCAGCTTGGGCACCCCCTATGAAAAACTGTTTTTT. It is translated as CASSLGTPYEKLFF. This chain links TRBV13 with TRBJ1-4; D remains unclear. The CDR3 totals 14 residues. The V gene lost 3 bases and the J gene lost 6 bases, with 11 bases spanning the gap. Germline CDR1 and CDR2: PRHDT and FYEKMQ (reference sequence). Complete variable domain (other parts from reference TRBV13 and TRBJ1-4): AAGVIQSPRHLIKEKRETATLKCYPIPRHDTVYWYQQGPGQDPQFLISFYEKMQSDKGSIPDRFSAQQFSDYHSELNMSSLELGDSALYFCASSLGTPYEKLFFGSGTQLSVL.

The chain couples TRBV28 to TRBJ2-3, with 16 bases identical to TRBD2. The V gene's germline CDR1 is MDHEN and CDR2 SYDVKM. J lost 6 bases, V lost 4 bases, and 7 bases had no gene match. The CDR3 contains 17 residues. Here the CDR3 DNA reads TGTGCCAGCAGTTCACCGGGACTAGCGGGGGGGCGCGATACGCAGTATTTT. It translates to CASSSPGLAGGRDTQYF.